This entry features one TCR beta chain sequence. Its antigen is undetermined. The donors were members of the roughly 120-subject validation cohort (separate from the approximately 650-subject first cohort). Clones were read by immunoSEQ multiplex PCR, and TCRdb kept only the in-frame ones, dropping some. The data show 150,000 to 200,000 clones, about four fifths seen once. This CDR3 region has 15 residues. CDR1 MGHRA and CDR2 YSYEKL come from the germline V gene. Trimming cost V 4 bases and J 4 bases, with 17 bases left between them. The data were taken from a study of cytomegalovirus exposure and HLA in healthy donors. Overall study results and limits: Across donors, most TCRs were seen rarely, yet some public ones were widespread. Cytomegalovirus-associated status was assigned to approximately 160 TCR beta chains.

The V gene is TRBV4-1, the J gene TRBJ2-7; the D gene is possibly TRBD2 (6 bases). This receptor was obtained from a man aged 25 to 40 in good health and CMV-seropositive. The sequenced sample was PBMCs. The CDR3 nucleotides are TGCGCCAGCAGCCCGGGACTTTCGGACCGTTACGAGCAGTACTTC. Protein: CASSPGLSDRYEQYF.